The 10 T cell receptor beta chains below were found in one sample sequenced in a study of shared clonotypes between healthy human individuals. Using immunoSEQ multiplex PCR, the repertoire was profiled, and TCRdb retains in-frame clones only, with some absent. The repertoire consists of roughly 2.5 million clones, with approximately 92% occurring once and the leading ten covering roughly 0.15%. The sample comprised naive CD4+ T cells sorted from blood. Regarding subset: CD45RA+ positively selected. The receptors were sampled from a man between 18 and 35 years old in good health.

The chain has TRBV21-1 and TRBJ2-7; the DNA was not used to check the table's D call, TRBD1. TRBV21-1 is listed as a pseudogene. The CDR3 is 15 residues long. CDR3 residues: CASSDRDRAPYEQYF. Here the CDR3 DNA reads TGTGCCAGCAGCGACCGGGACAGGGCCCCTTACGAGCAGTACTTC.

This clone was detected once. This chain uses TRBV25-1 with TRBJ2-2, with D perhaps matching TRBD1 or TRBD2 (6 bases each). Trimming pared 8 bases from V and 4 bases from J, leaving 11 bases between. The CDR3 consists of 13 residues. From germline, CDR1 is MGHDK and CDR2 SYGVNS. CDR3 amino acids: CASRGPGTGELFF. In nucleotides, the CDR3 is TGTGCCAGCCGGGGGCCAGGCACCGGGGAGCTGTTTTTT.

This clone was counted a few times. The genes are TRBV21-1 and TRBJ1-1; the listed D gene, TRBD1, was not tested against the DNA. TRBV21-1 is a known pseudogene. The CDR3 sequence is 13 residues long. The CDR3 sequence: CASSTTVNTEAFF. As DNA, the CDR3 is TGTGCCAGCAGCACCACAGTGAACACTGAAGCTTTCTTT.

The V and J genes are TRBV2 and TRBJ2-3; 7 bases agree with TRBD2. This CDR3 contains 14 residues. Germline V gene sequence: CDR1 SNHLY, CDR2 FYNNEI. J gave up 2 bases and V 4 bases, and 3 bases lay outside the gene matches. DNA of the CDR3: TGTGCCAGCAGTGGGGCGGGGGACACAGATACGCAGTATTTT. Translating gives CASSGAGDTDTQYF.

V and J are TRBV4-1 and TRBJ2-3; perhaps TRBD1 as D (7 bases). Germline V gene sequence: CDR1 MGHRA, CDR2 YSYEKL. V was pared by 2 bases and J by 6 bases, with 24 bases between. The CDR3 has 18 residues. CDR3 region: CASSQQPSGRGVGDTQYF. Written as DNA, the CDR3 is TGCGCCAGCAGCCAACAACCTTCGGGCAGGGGGGTGGGGGATACGCAGTATTTT.

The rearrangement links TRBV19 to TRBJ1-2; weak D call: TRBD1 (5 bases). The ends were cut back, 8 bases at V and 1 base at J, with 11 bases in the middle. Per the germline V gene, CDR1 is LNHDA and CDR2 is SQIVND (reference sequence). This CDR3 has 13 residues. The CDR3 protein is CASAPTVNYGYTF. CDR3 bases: TGTGCCAGTGCCCCGACAGTTAACTATGGCTACACCTTC.

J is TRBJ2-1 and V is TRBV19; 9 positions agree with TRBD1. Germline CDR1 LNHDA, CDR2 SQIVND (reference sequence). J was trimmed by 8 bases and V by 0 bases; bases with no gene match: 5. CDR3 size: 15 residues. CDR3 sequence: CASSIDGQGKDEQFF. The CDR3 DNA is TGTGCCAGTAGTATAGACGGACAGGGGAAGGATGAGCAGTTCTTC.

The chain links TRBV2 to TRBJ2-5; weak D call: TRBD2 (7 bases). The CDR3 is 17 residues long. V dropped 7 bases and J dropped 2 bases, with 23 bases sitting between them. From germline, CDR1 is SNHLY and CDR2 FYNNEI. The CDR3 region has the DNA TGTGCCAGCACTTCGCGGGGGCCATTTTCAGGACAAGAGACCCAGTACTTC. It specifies CASTSRGPFSGQETQYF. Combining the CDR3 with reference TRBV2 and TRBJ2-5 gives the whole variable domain EPEVTQTPSHQVTQMGQEVILRCVPISNHLYFYWYRQILGQKVEFLVSFYNNEISEKSEIFDDQFSVERPDGSNFTLKIRSTKLEDSAMYFCASTSRGPFSGQETQYFGPGTRLLVL.

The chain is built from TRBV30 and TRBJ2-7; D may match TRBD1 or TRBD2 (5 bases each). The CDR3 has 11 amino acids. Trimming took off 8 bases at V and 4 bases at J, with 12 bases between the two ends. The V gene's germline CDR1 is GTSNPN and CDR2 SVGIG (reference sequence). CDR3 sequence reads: CAARWGYEQYF. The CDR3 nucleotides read TGTGCCGCCCGGTGGGGGTACGAGCAGTACTTC.

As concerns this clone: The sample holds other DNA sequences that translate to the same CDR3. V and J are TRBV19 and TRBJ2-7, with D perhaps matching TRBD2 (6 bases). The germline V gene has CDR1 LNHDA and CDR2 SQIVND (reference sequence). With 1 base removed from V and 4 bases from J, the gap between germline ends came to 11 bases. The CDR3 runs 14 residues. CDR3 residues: CASSIAEGSYEQYF. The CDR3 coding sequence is TGTGCCAGTAGTATAGCGGAGGGGAGTTACGAGCAGTACTTC.